Sequencing of this TCR beta chain was carried out in a study of blood T cells in healthy people across ages. As for the study in general: The capture of about one barcoded beta molecule per two T cells was achieved by template switching.

In regard to this clonotype: As yet, its antigen is unknown.

Combining a sample-barcoded 5' primer with a J-beta primer mix, a second PCR ran for roughly 7 to 12 cycles. TCRdb redid the calling of the 5' RACE reads with MiXCR, one entry per CDR3 protein. The data hold approximately 1.5 million distinct CDR3 sequences, with about 35% observed a single time. Study-level results: For the donors, CMV status was unknown and possibly confounded expanded clonotype changes. TCR beta diversity correlated strongly with naive T cell percentage.

For every donor, a draw yielded approximately 9.9 milliliters of peripheral blood. The ends lost 10 bases at V and 11 bases at J; junction bases unmatched: 1. CDR3 length: 8 residues. CDR1 MDHEN and CDR2 SYDVKM come from the germline V gene. The specimen sequenced was blood. V is TRBV28 and J is TRBJ2-5; the match to TRBD2 covers 7 bases. The origin of this receptor is a woman aged 25 to 39 in good health. CDR3 nucleotides: TGTGCCACCGGGGGGCAGTACTTC. Translated: CATGGQYF.